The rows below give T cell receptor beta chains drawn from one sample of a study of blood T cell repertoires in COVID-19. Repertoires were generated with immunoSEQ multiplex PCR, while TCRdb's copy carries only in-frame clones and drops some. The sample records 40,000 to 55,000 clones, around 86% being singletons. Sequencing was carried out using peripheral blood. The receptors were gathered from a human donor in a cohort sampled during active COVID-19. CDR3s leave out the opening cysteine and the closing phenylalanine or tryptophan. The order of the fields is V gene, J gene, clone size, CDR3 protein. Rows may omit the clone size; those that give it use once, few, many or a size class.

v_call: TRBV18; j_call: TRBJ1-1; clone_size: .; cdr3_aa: ASSRNRGLNTEAF
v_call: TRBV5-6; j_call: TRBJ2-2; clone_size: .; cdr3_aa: ASSSTRAGELF
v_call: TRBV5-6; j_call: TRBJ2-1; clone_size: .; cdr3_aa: ASSTGLTLGGF
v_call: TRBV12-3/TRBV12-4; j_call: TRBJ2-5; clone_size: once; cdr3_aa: ASQAGVWETQY
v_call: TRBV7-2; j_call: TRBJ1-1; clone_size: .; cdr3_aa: ASSLSRGAGTEAF
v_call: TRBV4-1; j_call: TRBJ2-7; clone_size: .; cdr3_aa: ASSQGQGIYEQY
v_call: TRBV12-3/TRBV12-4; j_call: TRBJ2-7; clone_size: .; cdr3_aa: ASSGQGREQY
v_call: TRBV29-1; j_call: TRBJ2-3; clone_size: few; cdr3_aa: SVGEGGADTQY
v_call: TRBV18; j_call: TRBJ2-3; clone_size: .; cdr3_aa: ASSPSLAGAMVPSTDTQY
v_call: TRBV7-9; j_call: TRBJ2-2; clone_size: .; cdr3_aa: ASSVPGQGAKGELF
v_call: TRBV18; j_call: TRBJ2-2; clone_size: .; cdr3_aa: ASSPRQANTGELF
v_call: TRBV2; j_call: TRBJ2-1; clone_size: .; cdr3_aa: ASSAGISYNEQF
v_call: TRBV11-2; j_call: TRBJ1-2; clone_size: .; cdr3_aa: ASSLVLQGNGYT
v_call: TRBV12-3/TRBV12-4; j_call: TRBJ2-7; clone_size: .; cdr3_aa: ASSLGEYEQY
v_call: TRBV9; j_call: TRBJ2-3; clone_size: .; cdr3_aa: ASSTPSGQGTDTQY
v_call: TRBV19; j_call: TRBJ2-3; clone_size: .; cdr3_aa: AGYFQGQGSDTQY